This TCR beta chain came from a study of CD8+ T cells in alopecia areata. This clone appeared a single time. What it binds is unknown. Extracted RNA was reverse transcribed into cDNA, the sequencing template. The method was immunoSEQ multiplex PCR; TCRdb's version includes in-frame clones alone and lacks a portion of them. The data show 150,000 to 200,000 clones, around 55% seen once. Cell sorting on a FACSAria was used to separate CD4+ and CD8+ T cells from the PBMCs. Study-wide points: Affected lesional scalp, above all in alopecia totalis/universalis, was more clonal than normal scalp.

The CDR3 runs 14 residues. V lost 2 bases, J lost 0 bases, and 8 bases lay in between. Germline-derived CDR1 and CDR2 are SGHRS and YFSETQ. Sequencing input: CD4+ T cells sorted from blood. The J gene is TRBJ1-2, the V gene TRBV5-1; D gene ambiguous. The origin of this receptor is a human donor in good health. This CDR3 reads CASSLRVANYGYTF. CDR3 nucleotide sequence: TGCGCCAGCAGCTTACGGGTAGCTAACTATGGCTACACCTTC. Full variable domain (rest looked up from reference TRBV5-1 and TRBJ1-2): KAGVTQTPRYLIKTRGQQVTLSCSPISGHRSVSWYQQTPGQGLQFLFEYFSETQRNKGNFPGRFSGRQFSNSRSEMNVSTLELGDSALYLCASSLRVANYGYTFGSGTRLTVV.